The source of this T cell receptor (beta chain) is a study of blood T cell repertoires in COVID-19. This CDR3 comprises 12 residues. Between the trimmed V and J ends, which lost 1 base and 8 bases, there was a span of 5 bases. Germline CDR1 is MNHNS and CDR2 is SASEGT. This clone occurred a few times. This CDR3 is also generated by other DNA sequences in the sample. Seattle's cohort entered during active infection and was followed longitudinally. The method was immunoSEQ multiplex PCR; TCRdb's version includes in-frame clones alone and lacks a portion of them. The sample includes under 90,000 clones, roughly 90% seen only once; the top ten take more than 5.5%.

The genes are TRBV6-1 and TRBJ1-4; D unclear. This TCR derives from a man aged 40-55 years with COVID-19, enrolled during active disease. Sequencing used peripheral blood. In DNA form, the CDR3 reads TGTGCCAGCAGTGAAGATCTGGAAAAACTGTTTTTT. This gives the protein CASSEDLEKLFF.